This record covers a single T cell receptor beta chain. The data originate from a study of blood T cell repertoires in COVID-19. CDR1 SGHAT and CDR2 FQNNGV come from the germline V gene. The CDR3 loop spans 14 amino acids. J gave up 6 bases and V 5 bases, and 9 bases lay outside the gene matches. Only in-frame clones appear in the TCRdb table, and some are missing; sequencing was by immunoSEQ multiplex PCR. The sample lists roughly 290,000 clones, 75% to 90% occurring once. The sample was PBMCs or T cells enriched from blood (not recorded which). This clonotype was sampled from a young man who had recovered from COVID-19. The rearrangement links TRBV11-2 to TRBJ1-2; 7 bases match TRBD1. DNA for the CDR3: TGTGCCAGCAGCAGCTACCGAGGGGGCCATGGCTACACCTTC. Translation: CASSSYRGGHGYTF.